A selection of T cell receptor beta chains follows, all from one sample in a study of T cells in Graves' hyperthyroidism and ophthalmopathy. Each CDR3 protein gets one entry after TCRdb re-called the multiplex PCR reads with MiXCR. The table lists some 740,000 distinct CDR3 sequences, 13% to 15% of them singletons. The source material was blood. All receptors derive from a woman younger than 35 with Graves' hyperthyroidism. The CDR3 runs from the conserved cysteine through the conserved F or W. The order of the fields is D gene, clone size, J gene, V gene, CDR3 DNA, CDR3 protein. The D gene is left open where the match is weak. Only some rows state a clone size, as once, few, many or a class for expanded clones.

NA NA TRBJ1-1 TRBV6-1 TGTGCCAGCTGGAGAGCGAACACTGAAGCTTTCTTT CASWRANTEAFF
TRBD2 many TRBJ2-5 TRBV7-9 TGTGCCAGCAGTTACGGGACTACCCAAGAGACCCAGTACTTC CASSYGTTQETQYF
NA many TRBJ2-7 TRBV4-3 TGCGCCAGCAGCCAAGATGTGGGGTACGAGCAGTACTTC CASSQDVGYEQYF
TRBD2 NA TRBJ2-1 TRBV11-3 TGTGCCAGCAGCTTAGAGTTGGCGGGAGGGCATGAGCAGTTCTTC CASSLELAGGHEQFF
TRBD2 many TRBJ2-3 TRBV3-1 TGTGCCAGCAGCCACCCCGTGGCGGGAGTCCTCACAGATACGCAGTATTTT CASSHPVAGVLTDTQYF
NA few TRBJ1-2 TRBV20-1 TGCAGTGCTAGGGGGGGTGAGGGGAACTATGGCTACACCTTC CSARGGEGNYGYTF
TRBD2 many TRBJ2-3 TRBV6-1 TGTGCCAGCAGTGAAGGAAGCGGGAGAACAGATACGCAGTATTTT CASSEGSGRTDTQYF
TRBD2 once TRBJ2-5 TRBV7-9 TGTGCCAGCAGCTTAAGCCGAGGGACTAGCGGGAAAGAGACCCAGTACTTC CASSLSRGTSGKETQYF
TRBD2 few TRBJ2-7 TRBV5-1 TGCGCCAGCAGCTTGGTCCCATCGATACTAGCGGGAGGGAGGTGGTCCTACGAGCAGTACTTC CASSLVPSILAGGRWSYEQYF
NA many TRBJ1-4 TRBV18 TGTGCCAGCTCGGGCGACAGTCCTAGAGGTGAAAAACTGTTTTTT CASSGDSPRGEKLFF
NA many TRBJ1-2 TRBV2 TGTGCCAGCAGTGCTTACAGGGTCGGCAGCGGCTACACCTTC CASSAYRVGSGYTF
TRBD2 NA TRBJ2-2 TRBV20-1 TGCAGTGCTAGGGGGGGGACTAGCGGGAGGAACTCTATGGGGGAGCTGTTTTTT CSARGGTSGRNSMGELFF
NA few TRBJ1-1 TRBV6-1 TGTGCCAGCACCCTCCTGAAGGTGGCGCGCACTGAAGCTTTCTTT CASTLLKVARTEAFF
NA many TRBJ2-3 TRBV27 TGTGCCAGCCGTCAATCTAGGGAGGTCCACGCAGATACGCAGTATTTT CASRQSREVHADTQYF
NA few TRBJ2-5 TRBV12-3/TRBV12-4 TGTGCCAGCAGTTTTTGGCGGTCAGAGACCCAGTACTTC CASSFWRSETQYF
NA many TRBJ2-3 TRBV18 TGTGCCAGCTCACGGACTACAGGGATTGCAGATACGCAGTATTTT CASSRTTGIADTQYF
TRBD1 many TRBJ1-1 TRBV2 TGTGCCAGCAGTCTGGACAGGGCCCTTATGAACACTGAAGCTTTCTTT CASSLDRALMNTEAFF
NA NA TRBJ1-2 TRBV24-1 TGTGCCACCAGTGCGGGCCAGTTCTATGGCTACACCTTC CATSAGQFYGYTF
NA NA TRBJ1-2 TRBV19 TGTGCCAGTAGCCGAGACAGCTCCTCTAACTATGGCTACACCTTC CASSRDSSSNYGYTF
NA many TRBJ1-1 TRBV3-1 TGTGCCAGCAGCCAAATCGGGACCCGAGGCACTGAAGCTTTCTTT CASSQIGTRGTEAFF
NA few TRBJ1-1 TRBV6-5 TGTGCCAGCAGTTACTCAATCCTAAATTTACGATTTGAAGCTTTCTTT CASSYSILNLRFEAFF
NA NA TRBJ2-2 TRBV25-1 TGTGCCAGCAGTGAACCCACCGTTGGGACCGGGGAGCTGTTTTTT CASSEPTVGTGELFF
TRBD1 NA TRBJ2-7 TRBV6-1 TGTGCCAGCAGTGAAGAGGGGGCATCATTCTACGAGCAGTACTTC CASSEEGASFYEQYF
NA few TRBJ2-5 TRBV7-9 TGTGCCAGCAGCTCTAGGACCGCTGGGGAGACCCAGTACTTC CASSSRTAGETQYF
NA once TRBJ2-7 TRBV19 TGTGCCAGTAGAGGTCCCCGGGGGCAGCAGTACTTC CASRGPRGQQYF
NA few TRBJ2-5 TRBV7-9 TGTGCCAGCAGCTTGCGGGTGCTTTGGGATGGTTTTCAAGAGACCCAGTACTTC CASSLRVLWDGFQETQYF
TRBD2 once TRBJ2-2 TRBV9 TGTGCCAGCAGCGCCCGACGGACTAGCGGGAGGGCCACGGTCGGGGAGCTGTTTTTT CASSARRTSGRATVGELFF
TRBD2 many TRBJ2-3 TRBV28 TGTGCCAGCAGATACAAATGCCCGGCCAGGATTGCGGGAGCCTTTTCTAGCACAGATACGCAGTATTTT CASRYKCPARIAGAFSSTDTQYF
NA NA TRBJ2-5 TRBV9 TGTGCCTCGGCGGTAGGGACGTTCCAAGAGACCCAGTACTTC CASAVGTFQETQYF
NA many TRBJ1-1 TRBV2 TGTGCCAGCAGGCAGAGCATGAACACTGAAGCTTTCTTT CASRQSMNTEAFF
TRBD2 NA TRBJ2-7 TRBV7-8 TGTGCCAGCAGCTTCTGGTTAGCGGGAGACGAGCAGTACTTC CASSFWLAGDEQYF
NA few TRBJ2-3 TRBV20-1 TGCAGTGCTAGAGATAACCCAGCTTATAGCACAGATACGCAGTATTTT CSARDNPAYSTDTQYF
NA few TRBJ1-6 TRBV4-3 TGCGCCAGCAGCCAAGAGGATCGTTCACCCCTCCACTTT CASSQEDRSPLHF
TRBD1 many TRBJ1-1 TRBV6-5 TGTGCCAGCAGTTACTCGGCCGGGACAGGTTACCAATCCACTGAAGCTTTCTTT CASSYSAGTGYQSTEAFF
NA NA TRBJ2-3 TRBV18 TGTGCCAGCTCACAGGATCAAACGGGCACAGATACGCAGTATTTT CASSQDQTGTDTQYF
TRBD2 many TRBJ2-3 TRBV11-2 TGTGCCAGCAGCACCCGGACTAGCGGGTACGGAGATACGCAGTATTTT CASSTRTSGYGDTQYF
NA few TRBJ2-2 TRBV19 TGTGCCAGTAGTCTCGTGAGGGGCGGGGAGCTGTTTTTT CASSLVRGGELFF
NA NA TRBJ2-7 TRBV4-2 TGTGCCAGCAGCCAAGTTGAAGATGGCTACGAGCAGTACTTC CASSQVEDGYEQYF
NA many TRBJ2-3 TRBV29-1 TGCAGCGTTGGTCCGCAGGGAGCTGGCACAGATACGCAGTATTTT CSVGPQGAGTDTQYF
TRBD1 few TRBJ2-3 TRBV9 TGTGCCAGCAGCGTAGGTGACAGGGGGTTTGTAAGGGATACGCAGTATTTT CASSVGDRGFVRDTQYF
TRBD2 few TRBJ2-1 TRBV12-3/TRBV12-4 TGTGCCAGCAGTAGGCCGGGACTAGCGGGACAGGGAAGTGAGCAGTTCTTC CASSRPGLAGQGSEQFF
TRBD1 NA TRBJ1-5 TRBV19 TGTGCCAGTAGTATAGCAGACAGGGGTAGCAATCAGCCCCAGCATTTT CASSIADRGSNQPQHF
TRBD2 many TRBJ2-5 TRBV2 TGTGCCAGCAGGGTGGAGGGCGGGAGCCAAGAGACCCAGTACTTC CASRVEGGSQETQYF
TRBD1 many TRBJ1-3 TRBV10-3 TGTGCCATCAGTCGGGACAGGGTGGACGCTGGAAACACCATATATTTT CAISRDRVDAGNTIYF
TRBD1 many TRBJ1-2 TRBV27 TGTGCCAGCAGTCCGATTCCGGGCAGGGGGCAAACCCATAACTATGGCTACACCTTC CASSPIPGRGQTHNYGYTF
NA few TRBJ2-1 TRBV29-1 TGCAGGCGTGGGGCAGGTGGGCAGTTCTTC CRRGAGGQFF